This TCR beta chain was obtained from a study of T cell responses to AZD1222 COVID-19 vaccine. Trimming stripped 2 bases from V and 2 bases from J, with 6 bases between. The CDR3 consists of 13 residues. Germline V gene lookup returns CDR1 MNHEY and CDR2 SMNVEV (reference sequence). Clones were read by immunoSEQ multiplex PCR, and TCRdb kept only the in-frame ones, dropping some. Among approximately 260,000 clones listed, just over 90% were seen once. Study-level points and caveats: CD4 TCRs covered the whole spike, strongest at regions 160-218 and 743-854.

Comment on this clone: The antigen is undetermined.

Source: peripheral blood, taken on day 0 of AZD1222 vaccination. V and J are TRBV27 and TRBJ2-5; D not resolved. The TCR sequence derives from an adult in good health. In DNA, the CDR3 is TGTGCCAGCAGTTTAAACAGACAAGAGACCCAGTACTTC. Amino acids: CASSLNRQETQYF.